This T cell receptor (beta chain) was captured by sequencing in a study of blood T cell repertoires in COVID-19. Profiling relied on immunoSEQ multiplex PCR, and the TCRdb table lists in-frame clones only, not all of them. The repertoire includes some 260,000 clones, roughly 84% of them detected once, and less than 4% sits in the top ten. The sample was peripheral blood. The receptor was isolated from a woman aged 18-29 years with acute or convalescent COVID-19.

CDR3 coding DNA: TGCAGTGGAGACAGGGTAGGCTACACCTTC. Residues: CSGDRVGYTF. V gene TRBV20-1 combines with J gene TRBJ1-2; TRBD1 agrees at 7 bases. The CDR3 spans 10 residues. Germline V lookup: CDR1 DFQATT, CDR2 SNEGSKA (reference sequence). V lost 7 bases to trimming and J lost 8 bases; unmatched junction nucleotides: 4.